The subject of this entry is one T cell receptor (beta chain). This sample was included in a study of blood T cell repertoires in COVID-19. Study context: Acute-phase and convalescent COVID-19 samples originated in the United States, Italy and Spain. In each case, the material was cDNA or gDNA derived from T cells, B-cell-depleted T cells, or PBMCs.

Authors' data handling: For nucleated cells, counts were estimated from reference gene primer amplification. Clones were read by immunoSEQ multiplex PCR, and TCRdb kept only the in-frame ones, dropping some. That table gives V, J and clone size, and the DNA gave D and trimming. The sample consists of around 470,000 clones, approximately 89% of them appearing once. Trimming left V 6 bases short and J 6 bases short, with 5 bases between. CDR3 size: 11 residues. Patients at the Seattle site were enrolled during active infection and followed longitudinally. Sequences were obtained from peripheral blood. The chain is built from TRBV12-3 or TRBV12-4 and TRBJ2-2; D call uncertain. The receptor's source is a man younger than 35 with COVID-19, enrolled during active disease. The CDR3 sequence: CASSPAGELFF. CDR3 nucleotide sequence: TGTGCCAGCAGCCCTGCCGGGGAGCTGTTTTTT.